Each of the 14 T cell receptor beta chains below was sequenced from the same sample in a study of T cell responses to AZD1222 COVID-19 vaccine. Some clones are missing from TCRdb's copy, which holds only in-frame ones; the method was immunoSEQ multiplex PCR. This repertoire shows more than 90,000 clones, more than 75% found once; its top ten account for approximately 15%. Source: peripheral blood, taken on day 0 of AZD1222 vaccination. The receptors here all came from an adult in good health.

This chain links TRBV28 with TRBJ2-7; 9 bases match TRBD2. This CDR3 has 15 amino acids. Germline trimming cut 5 bases from V and 7 bases from J; bases unmatched to any gene: 12. Germline V gives CDR1 MDHEN, CDR2 SYDVKM. CDR3 loop: CASSLTLAGPVEQYF. Here the CDR3 DNA reads TGTGCCAGCAGTCTCACGCTAGCGGGGCCCGTTGAGCAGTACTTC. Looking up the rest from reference TRBV28 and TRBJ2-7 gives the full variable domain: DVKVTQSSRYLVKRTGEKVFLECVQDMDHENMFWYRQDPGLGLRLIYFSYDVKMKEKGDIPEGYSVSREKKERFSLILESASTNQTSMYLCASSLTLAGPVEQYFGPGTRLTVT.

The rearrangement uses TRBV27 and TRBJ2-2; unclear D gene. V was pared by 6 bases and J by 0 bases, with 2 bases between. This CDR3 has 12 residues. Germline V gives CDR1 MNHEY, CDR2 SMNVEV (reference sequence). The CDR3 spells CASRTNTGELFF. As DNA, the CDR3 is TGTGCCAGCAGAACGAACACCGGGGAGCTGTTTTTT.

This chain connects TRBV5-1 to TRBJ1-5; a possible D gene is TRBD1 (5 bases). V lost 0 bases and J 2 bases, leaving 9 bases between the germline ends. CDR3 length: 15 residues. Germline V gene lookup returns CDR1 SGHRS and CDR2 YFSETQ. CDR3 in DNA: TGCGCCAGCAGCTTGGAGGGAGGGGGCAATCAGCCCCAGCATTTT. Encoded protein: CASSLEGGGNQPQHF. The full variable domain, its missing parts supplied by reference TRBV5-1 and TRBJ1-5, is KAGVTQTPRYLIKTRGQQVTLSCSPISGHRSVSWYQQTPGQGLQFLFEYFSETQRNKGNFPGRFSGRQFSNSRSEMNVSTLELGDSALYLCASSLEGGGNQPQHFGDGTRLSIL.

The gene calls are TRBV7-9 and TRBJ1-1, with a weak D call TRBD1 (5 bases). The CDR3 has 15 residues. The germline gives CDR1 SEHNR, CDR2 FQNEAQ (reference sequence). Trimming pared 3 bases from V and 0 bases from J, leaving 11 bases between. CDR3 sequence reads: CASSFLGTVNTEAFF. The CDR3 DNA reads as TGTGCCAGCAGCTTTCTCGGGACGGTGAACACTGAAGCTTTCTTT.

This chain connects TRBV28 to TRBJ2-1; TRBD2 matches 8 bases. The CDR3 extends over 15 amino acids. Losses at the gene ends were 8 bases for V and 7 bases for J; bases not matched to a gene: 13. Per germline, CDR1 MDHEN and CDR2 SYDVKM. The CDR3 reads CASHLGAGDGNEQFF. The DNA of the CDR3 is TGTGCCAGCCACCTAGGAGCGGGAGATGGAAATGAGCAGTTCTTC.

V gene TRBV7-8 combines with J gene TRBJ2-2, with unresolved D. The germline gives CDR1 SGHVS, CDR2 FQNEAQ. This CDR3 has 16 residues. V lost 1 base, J lost 6 bases, and 15 bases lay in between. The CDR3 reads CASSLVHSSRAGELFF. CDR3 nucleotide sequence: TGTGCCAGCAGCTTAGTTCATAGCAGTAGGGCCGGGGAGCTGTTTTTT.

The chain combines TRBV18 with TRBJ2-5; D is uncertain. V was pared by 0 bases and J by 5 bases, with 13 bases between. The CDR3 length is 15 residues. Looked up from germline, CDR1 is KGHSH and CDR2 is LQKENI. Here the CDR3 DNA reads TGTGCCAGCTCACCACCCTCAACGGGCCGGGAGACCCAGTACTTC. This sequence encodes CASSPPSTGRETQYF.

CDR3 loop: CASSAQGAQPQHF. The CDR3 bases are TGTGCCAGTAGTGCGCAGGGAGCTCAGCCCCAGCATTTT. The chain has TRBV19 and TRBJ1-5; TRBD1 might be the D (5 bases). The CDR3 is made up of 13 amino acids. Per germline, CDR1 LNHDA and CDR2 SQIVND (reference sequence). With 5 bases removed from V and 6 bases from J, the gap between germline ends came to 11 bases.

The genes are TRBV5-4 and TRBJ2-7; D is ambiguous. Germline values: CDR1 SGHNT, CDR2 YYREEE (reference sequence). The CDR3 runs to 13 residues. V was shortened by 0 bases and J by 3 bases, with 7 bases between the two germline ends. DNA of the CDR3: TGTGCCAGCAGCTTGGGAGAGGTCTACGAGCAGTACTTC. Translation: CASSLGEVYEQYF.

V usage is TRBV7-9 and J usage is TRBJ1-6; TRBD1 matches 7 bases. V lost 4 bases and J lost 8; bases outside the gene matches: 5. The CDR3 sequence is 14 residues long. Germline loops: CDR1 SEHNR, CDR2 FQNEAQ (reference sequence). The CDR3 DNA reads TGTGCCAGCAGCTCAGGGACAGCCTATTCACCCCTCCACTTT. As protein: CASSSGTAYSPLHF.

This chain connects TRBV2 to TRBJ1-6, with a possible D match to TRBD1 (5 bases). Germline lookup yields CDR1 SNHLY and CDR2 FYNNEI. The CDR3 has 18 amino acids. V was cut by 5 bases and J by 8 bases, with 25 bases left in between. Here the CDR3 reads CASSYWTLIAGKDSPLHF. The CDR3 coding sequence is TGTGCCAGCAGTTATTGGACACTAATTGCGGGAAAGGATTCACCCCTCCACTTT.

A note on this clone: Within the sample, other DNA sequences also encode this same CDR3. The rearrangement links TRBV5-1 to TRBJ2-3, with 10 bases that match TRBD2. This CDR3 contains 15 residues. Germline V CDR1 and CDR2: SGHRS, YFSETQ. The V gene end was trimmed by 3 bases and the J gene end by 1 base; junction bases not matched to a gene: 2. The CDR3 DNA is TGCGCCAGCAGCTCCGGGACTAGCGGCACAGATACGCAGTATTTT. This encodes CASSSGTSGTDTQYF.

The V call is TRBV19, the J call TRBJ2-2; D may correspond to TRBD1 or TRBD2 (5 bases each). CDR3 length equals 15 residues. The ends were cut back, 4 bases at V and 12 bases at J, with 21 bases in the middle. From germline, CDR1 is LNHDA and CDR2 SQIVND (reference sequence). Here the CDR3 reads CASSTDRDRGSKLFF. CDR3 nucleotides: TGTGCCAGTAGTACTGACCGGGACCGTGGTTCAAAGCTGTTTTTT.

This chain connects TRBV19 to TRBJ1-1; TRBD1 might be the D (6 bases). Trimming stripped 5 bases from V and 5 bases from J, with 12 bases between. This CDR3 contains 13 residues. Germline CDR1 LNHDA, CDR2 SQIVND (reference sequence). The CDR3 loop reads CASSEQGRTEAFF. In nucleotides, the CDR3 is TGTGCCAGTAGTGAACAGGGAAGGACTGAAGCTTTCTTT.